The present T cell receptor beta chain was sequenced within a study of blood T cell repertoires in COVID-19. Here immunoSEQ multiplex PCR was the method, and the copy in TCRdb shows in-frame clones only, minus some. The table shows tens of thousands of clones, with more than 75% occurring only once. The CDR3 covers 14 residues. The V gene's germline CDR1 is LNHDA and CDR2 SQIVND (reference sequence). Trimming shortened V by 9 bases and J by 3 bases, and 14 bases separated the two germline ends. The sample consisted of peripheral blood. V gene TRBV19 combines with J gene TRBJ2-2; tentative D call: TRBD2 (5 bases). The origin of this receptor is a human donor in a cohort sampled during active COVID-19. CDR3 residues: CASMLGADTGELFF. CDR3 coding DNA: TGTGCCAGCATGCTGGGAGCGGACACCGGGGAGCTGTTTTTT.